This T cell receptor (beta chain) was observed in a study of regulatory T cells in long-lasting Graves disease. Findings and limits, study-wide: Clonotypes that were public and shared totalled approximately 2,800 in persistent patients versus around 1,000 in new patients. Persistent disease showed a preference for TRBV28, TRBJ1-2 and TRBJ2-5.

This clonotype was observed many times. What it binds is unknown. Construction of the TCR beta libraries employed iRepertoire HTBI primers in conjunction with Arm-PCR of CDR3 regions. How the authors handled the data: The samples included 60 to 65 TRBV and over 13 TRBJ segments. TCRdb called the multiplex PCR reads again in MiXCR, with one record for every CDR3 protein. TCRdb assigned the V and J calls; the authors' analysis was not used. Of about 420,000 distinct CDR3 sequences in the sample, about a quarter were seen once. Trimming took 3 bases from V and 2 from J; bases not matched to a gene: 4. The CDR3 is 14 amino acids. Time point noted: persistent/refractory GD, antithyroid drugs over 5 years with positive TRAb. PBMC RNA was the source of the TCR library. Diagnosing Graves' disease relied on the American Thyroid Association guidelines.

The TCR originated in a female donor with Graves disease. The sequencing used peripheral blood mononuclear cells (PBMCs), collected when the disease was refractory, from a patient treated with antithyroid drugs. The gene calls are TRBV12-3 or TRBV12-4 and TRBJ2-7; 7 bases map to TRBD1. DNA of the CDR3: TGTGCCAGCAGTTTCCCAGGGGGTACCTACGAGCAGTACTTC. Its protein is CASSFPGGTYEQYF.